A single sample is the source of the 6 T cell receptor beta chains below, sequenced in a study of T cells after yellow fever vaccination. TCRdb recomputed calls from the 5' RACE reads with MiXCR, one row per CDR3 protein. Found here are 80,000 to 100,000 distinct CDR3 sequences, under 7% of them singletons; the top ten hold over 40%. The sequences come from CD8+ T cells sorted from PBMCs, collected 10 days after the yellow fever booster vaccination. These receptors originate from a man between 18 and 29 years old who received the YFV17D yellow fever vaccine.

The chain has TRBV7-9 and TRBJ2-7, with TRBD1 matching 8 bases. The CDR3 has 14 residues. Germline CDR1 and CDR2: SEHNR and FQNEAQ (reference sequence). After removal of 5 bases from V and 4 bases from J, the junction contained 7 bases not matched to a gene. CDR3 DNA: TGTGCCAGCAGCCGGACAGGGAGCCCGTACGAGCAGTACGTC. Translated: CASSRTGSPYEQYV.

V and J are TRBV20-1 and TRBJ1-5; no clear D. This CDR3 is built from 14 residues. Germline CDR1 reads DFQATT; CDR2 reads SNEGSKA (reference sequence). Between the trimmed V and J ends, which lost 8 bases and 3 bases, there was a span of 17 bases. The CDR3 sequence: CSLGWGGYNQPQHF. The CDR3 nucleotides are TGCAGTCTCGGGTGGGGAGGCTACAATCAGCCCCAGCATTTT.

This clonotype was found a few times. The J gene is TRBJ2-7, the V gene TRBV6-1; D remains unclear. The CDR3 covers 14 residues. V was trimmed by 3 bases and J by 7 bases, leaving 16 bases between them. From germline, CDR1 is MNHNS and CDR2 SASEGT. The CDR3 bases are TGTGCCAGCAGTGAGCCGGGCGGTCTGTATGAGCAGTACGTC. This sequence encodes CASSEPGGLYEQYV.

The sample holds a few counts of this clonotype. The chain recombines TRBV12-3 or TRBV12-4 with TRBJ1-2; a possible D gene is TRBD1 (6 bases). CDR3 size: 13 residues. The V and J ends lost 6 bases and 4 bases respectively, with 12 bases between them. CDR3 sequence reads: CASSPGQFYGYTF. The CDR3, as DNA: TGTGCCAGCAGCCCCGGACAGTTCTATGGCTACACCTTC.

This rearrangement joins TRBV2 to TRBJ2-7; 8 nucleotides match TRBD1. Per the germline V gene, CDR1 is SNHLY and CDR2 is FYNNEI. V was clipped by 5 bases and J by 5 bases; unmatched bases: 5. This CDR3 spans 13 amino acids. The CDR3 coding sequence is TGTGCCAGCAGTCATTACAGGGGGGACGAGCAGTACGTC. Translation gives CASSHYRGDEQYV.

In this sample, this clonotype turned up a few times. The chain joins TRBV4-2 to TRBJ2-7, with D possibly TRBD1 on 5 matching bases. The CDR3 runs 14 residues. Germline V gene data show CDR1 as LGHNA and CDR2 as YNFKEQ. Trimming removed 1 base from V and 0 bases from J, with 7 bases in between. CDR3 DNA: TGTGCCAGCAGCCAAGTCGACAGCTCCTACGAGCAGTACTTC. Residues: CASSQVDSSYEQYF.